Below, one TCR beta chain is given with its context. These data are taken from a study of cytomegalovirus exposure and HLA in healthy donors. V was shortened by 0 bases and J by 5 bases, with 8 bases between the two germline ends. Germline V gives CDR1 SGDLS, CDR2 YYNGEE. The CDR3 is 13 amino acids. With 60 Vbeta and 13 Jbeta primers, the PCR was carried out. The data were produced by immunoSEQ multiplex PCR, yet TCRdb's version contains in-frame clones alone and is incomplete. The sample holds 99,000 or so clones, 78% seen once. The chain couples TRBV9 to TRBJ1-1; D call uncertain. This clonotype was obtained from a young man in good health and CMV-seronegative. The specimen was PBMCs. The CDR3 here is CASSVGTGTEAFF. CDR3 DNA: TGTGCCAGCAGCGTAGGCACCGGGACTGAAGCTTTCTTT.